One sample yielded the 18 T cell receptor beta chains listed below, sequenced in a study of T cells in localized non-small cell lung cancer. Repertoires were generated with immunoSEQ multiplex PCR, while TCRdb's copy carries only in-frame clones and drops some. The sample contains about 10,000 clones, 70% to 90% of which appear only once. The specimen comprised peripheral blood, sampled before any cancer treatment. These receptors were collected from a male donor aged 60 or over with stage III lung adenocarcinoma.

The V and J genes are TRBV5-4 and TRBJ2-7; 7 positions agree with TRBD1. The germline gives CDR1 SGHNT, CDR2 YYREEE (reference sequence). The CDR3 is 13 residues long. V was pared by 4 bases and J by 6 bases, with 7 bases of the junction left unmatched. DNA for the CDR3: TGTGCCAGCAGCCTCGATGACAGGGTCGAGCAGTACTTC. This codes for CASSLDDRVEQYF.

The J gene is TRBJ2-2, the V gene TRBV7-9; no reliable D call. V lost 0 bases, J lost 1 base, and 3 bases lay in between. The CDR3 runs 14 residues. Germline V gene sequence: CDR1 SEHNR, CDR2 FQNEAQ (reference sequence). The CDR3, as DNA: TGTGCCAGCAGCTTAGCTGGGAACACCGGGGAGCTGTTTTTT. It codes for CASSLAGNTGELFF.

This clone has only one observation. J is TRBJ2-3 and V is TRBV7-3; D is uncertain. CDR3 length: 15 amino acids. Germline loops: CDR1 SGHTA, CDR2 FQGTGA. The V end was cut by 4 bases, the J end by 2 bases, with 13 bases between. In DNA, the CDR3 is TGTGCCAGCAGCTCGACGGGCACCTTCACAGATACGCAGTATTTT. Amino acids: CASSSTGTFTDTQYF.

This sequence joins TRBV10-3 and TRBJ2-6; D gene unclear. Germline V CDR1 and CDR2: ENHRY, SYGVKD. V lost 4 bases and J 4 bases, leaving 2 bases between the germline ends. The CDR3 length is 12 residues. The CDR3 nucleotides are TGTGCCATCAGTGCCGGGGCCAACGTCCTGACTTTC. Amino acids: CAISAGANVLTF.

The V and J genes are TRBV18 and TRBJ1-3, with unresolved D. Germline CDR1 KGHSH, CDR2 LQKENI. V gave up 2 bases and J gave up 0 bases, with 5 bases separating them. The CDR3 has 14 residues. This CDR3 reads CASSPGDSGNTIYF. The CDR3 region has the DNA TGTGCCAGCTCACCAGGGGACTCTGGAAACACCATATATTTT.

The V gene is TRBV6-6, the J gene TRBJ2-7; D remains ambiguous. This CDR3 region has 14 residues. Germline V gene data show CDR1 as MNHNY and CDR2 as SVGAGI (reference sequence). The ends were cut back, 2 bases at V and 2 bases at J, with 10 bases in the middle. This CDR3 reads CASSYDPRAYEQYF. As DNA, the CDR3 is TGTGCCAGCAGTTACGACCCCAGAGCCTACGAGCAGTACTTC.

The genes are TRBV5-4 and TRBJ2-1; TRBD2 aligns across 13 bases. With 4 bases clipped from V and 3 bases from J, the junction kept 1 base outside the gene matches. The germline gives CDR1 SGHNT, CDR2 YYREEE (reference sequence). The CDR3 loop spans 15 amino acids. The chain's CDR3 is CASSRTSGSYNEQFF. Written as DNA, the CDR3 is TGTGCCAGCAGCCGGACTAGCGGGAGCTACAATGAGCAGTTCTTC. The complete variable domain, with remaining parts taken from reference TRBV5-4 and TRBJ2-1, reads ETGVTQSPTHLIKTRGQQVTLRCSSQSGHNTVSWYQQALGQGPQFIFQYYREEENGRGNFPPRFSGLQFPNYSSELNVNALELDDSALYLCASSRTSGSYNEQFFGPGTRLTVL.

Concerning this clone itself: An end of the junction does not agree with germline; a read error may underlie this. This CDR3 is also generated by other DNA sequences in the sample. The chain joins TRBV7-2 to TRBJ2-5, with 7 positions matching TRBD2. Germline CDR1 and CDR2: SGHTA and FQGNSA. This CDR3 contains 16 residues. The chain's CDR3 is CASSLKGGGVQETQYF. CDR3 coding DNA: TGTGCCAGCAGCTTAAAGGGCGGGGGAGTCCAAGAGACTCAGTACTTC.

The rearrangement links TRBV6-1 to TRBJ2-1, with D hard to call. Trimming removed 4 bases at V and 9 bases at J, with 10 bases between. The CDR3 has 12 amino acids. Germline CDR1 reads MNHNS; CDR2 reads SASEGT. The CDR3 is CASSVERGEQFF. CDR3 bases: TGTGCCAGCAGTGTGGAGCGAGGTGAGCAGTTCTTC.

The chain has TRBV6-6 and TRBJ1-1; D unclear. Trimming cost V 8 bases and J 5 bases, with 6 bases left between them. Germline lookup yields CDR1 MNHNY and CDR2 SVGAGI (reference sequence). The CDR3 contains 10 residues. CDR3 loop: CASPKTEAFF. Here the CDR3 DNA reads TGTGCCAGCCCAAAAACTGAAGCTTTCTTT.

The chain couples TRBV5-8 to TRBJ1-1, with TRBD1 identical over 7 bases. The V and J ends lost 2 bases and 10 bases, in that order; junction bases with no gene match: 8. The CDR3 consists of 13 residues. Germline V CDR1 and CDR2: SGHTS, YDEGEE. In DNA, the CDR3 is TGTGCCAGCAGCTTAGGGGCAGGGGGTCGAGCTTTCTTT. Translated, it gives CASSLGAGGRAFF.

The chain carries TRBV2 and TRBJ2-3, with D possibly matching TRBD1 (6 bases). There are 13 residues in the CDR3. The germline gives CDR1 SNHLY, CDR2 FYNNEI. Trimming cost V 0 bases and J 9 bases, with 10 bases left between them. CDR3 DNA: TGTGCCAGCAGTGAAGCCTCGACAGGCACGCAGTATTTT. Translating gives CASSEASTGTQYF.

This chain joins TRBV9 and TRBJ1-2; 8 nucleotides agree with TRBD1. The V gene's germline CDR1 is SGDLS and CDR2 YYNGEE. Trimming took 4 bases from V and 4 from J; bases not matched to a gene: 9. The CDR3 has 15 residues. CDR3 bases: TGTGCCAGCAGCCTCTCGGGACAGGTGTCCTATGGCTACACCTTC. As protein: CASSLSGQVSYGYTF. The full variable domain, completed using reference TRBV9 and TRBJ1-2, is DSGVTQTPKHLITATGQRVTLRCSPRSGDLSVYWYQQSLDQGLQFLIQYYNGEERAKGNILERFSAQQFPDLHSELNLSSLELGDSALYFCASSLSGQVSYGYTFGSGTRLTVV.

This chain uses TRBV11-2 with TRBJ2-6; TRBD1 might be the D (6 bases). The length of the CDR3 is 15 residues. The germline V gene encodes CDR1 SGHAT and CDR2 FQNNGV. V was trimmed by 3 bases and J by 4 bases, leaving 10 bases between them. The CDR3 DNA reads as TGTGCCAGCAGCTTGGACAGTACCGGGGCCAACGTCCTGACTTTC. Protein product: CASSLDSTGANVLTF.

The chain uses TRBV5-8 and TRBJ2-3; D not resolved. V dropped 0 bases and J dropped 3 bases, with 8 bases sitting between them. The CDR3 contains 14 residues. Germline CDR1 is SGHTS and CDR2 is YDEGEE. The CDR3 DNA reads TGTGCCAGCAGCTTGGGGGTCGGGACAGATACGCAGTATTTT. This codes for CASSLGVGTDTQYF.

This clone was observed once. The CDR3 sequence is CASRPRWGAPPGQGDYSNQPQHF. The CDR3 DNA reads TGTGCCAGCAGACCTAGGTGGGGGGCTCCACCGGGACAGGGGGATTATAGCAATCAGCCCCAGCATTTT. This chain uses TRBV28 with TRBJ1-5; 11 nucleotides agree with TRBD1. V was clipped by 6 bases and J by 0 bases; unmatched bases: 25. The V gene's germline CDR1 is MDHEN and CDR2 SYDVKM. This CDR3 comprises 23 residues.

V is TRBV7-9 and J is TRBJ2-7; TRBD2 might be the D (7 bases). V lost 5 bases to trimming and J lost 3 bases, with 17 bases between them. The germline V gene has CDR1 SEHNR and CDR2 FQNEAQ (reference sequence). The CDR3 loop spans 15 amino acids. For the CDR3, the DNA is TGTGCCAGCAGCCTAGTAGGGGGGGGCGGCTACGAGCAGTACTTC. The encoded protein is CASSLVGGGGYEQYF.

The J gene is TRBJ2-1, the V gene TRBV4-3, with a tentative D call TRBD2 (6 bases). Trimming took 7 bases from V and 3 from J, leaving 16 bases between them. The CDR3 covers 15 residues. CDR1 is LGHNA and CDR2 is YSLEER in the germline V gene. The CDR3 loop is CASTRGTLGYNEQFF. As DNA, the CDR3 is TGCGCCAGCACCCGGGGGACTTTAGGCTACAATGAGCAGTTCTTC.